This T cell receptor (beta chain) stems from a study of cytomegalovirus exposure and HLA in healthy donors. Study findings and constraints: Several of the most significant clusters appeared linked to common viral pathogens, based on a later analysis.

This clone has just one count. As yet, its antigen is unknown. Germline-derived CDR1 and CDR2 are KGHSH and LQKENI. The CDR3 is 16 amino acids. The V gene lost 2 bases and the J gene lost 5 bases, with 18 bases spanning the gap. The PCR made use of 60 Vbeta and 13 Jbeta primers. Assay used: immunoSEQ multiplex PCR; TCRdb lists only in-frame clones, some missing. The repertoire includes more than 75,000 clones, roughly 77% of them detected once, and over 12% sits in the top ten. The specimen sequenced was PBMCs. The receptor comes from a woman in her thirties or forties in good health and CMV-seropositive. This chain connects TRBV18 to TRBJ1-2; weak D call: TRBD1 (5 bases). CDR3 sequence (DNA): TGTGCCAGCTCACCAACCCCATCAGACAGCACATATGGCTACACCTTC. This encodes CASSPTPSDSTYGYTF. The entire variable domain, with the rest obtained from reference TRBV18 and TRBJ1-2, is as follows: NAGVMQNPRHLVRRRGQEARLRCSPMKGHSHVYWYRQLPEEGLKFMVYLQKENIIDESGMPKERFSAEFPKEGPSILRIQQVVRGDSAAYFCASSPTPSDSTYGYTFGSGTRLTVV.